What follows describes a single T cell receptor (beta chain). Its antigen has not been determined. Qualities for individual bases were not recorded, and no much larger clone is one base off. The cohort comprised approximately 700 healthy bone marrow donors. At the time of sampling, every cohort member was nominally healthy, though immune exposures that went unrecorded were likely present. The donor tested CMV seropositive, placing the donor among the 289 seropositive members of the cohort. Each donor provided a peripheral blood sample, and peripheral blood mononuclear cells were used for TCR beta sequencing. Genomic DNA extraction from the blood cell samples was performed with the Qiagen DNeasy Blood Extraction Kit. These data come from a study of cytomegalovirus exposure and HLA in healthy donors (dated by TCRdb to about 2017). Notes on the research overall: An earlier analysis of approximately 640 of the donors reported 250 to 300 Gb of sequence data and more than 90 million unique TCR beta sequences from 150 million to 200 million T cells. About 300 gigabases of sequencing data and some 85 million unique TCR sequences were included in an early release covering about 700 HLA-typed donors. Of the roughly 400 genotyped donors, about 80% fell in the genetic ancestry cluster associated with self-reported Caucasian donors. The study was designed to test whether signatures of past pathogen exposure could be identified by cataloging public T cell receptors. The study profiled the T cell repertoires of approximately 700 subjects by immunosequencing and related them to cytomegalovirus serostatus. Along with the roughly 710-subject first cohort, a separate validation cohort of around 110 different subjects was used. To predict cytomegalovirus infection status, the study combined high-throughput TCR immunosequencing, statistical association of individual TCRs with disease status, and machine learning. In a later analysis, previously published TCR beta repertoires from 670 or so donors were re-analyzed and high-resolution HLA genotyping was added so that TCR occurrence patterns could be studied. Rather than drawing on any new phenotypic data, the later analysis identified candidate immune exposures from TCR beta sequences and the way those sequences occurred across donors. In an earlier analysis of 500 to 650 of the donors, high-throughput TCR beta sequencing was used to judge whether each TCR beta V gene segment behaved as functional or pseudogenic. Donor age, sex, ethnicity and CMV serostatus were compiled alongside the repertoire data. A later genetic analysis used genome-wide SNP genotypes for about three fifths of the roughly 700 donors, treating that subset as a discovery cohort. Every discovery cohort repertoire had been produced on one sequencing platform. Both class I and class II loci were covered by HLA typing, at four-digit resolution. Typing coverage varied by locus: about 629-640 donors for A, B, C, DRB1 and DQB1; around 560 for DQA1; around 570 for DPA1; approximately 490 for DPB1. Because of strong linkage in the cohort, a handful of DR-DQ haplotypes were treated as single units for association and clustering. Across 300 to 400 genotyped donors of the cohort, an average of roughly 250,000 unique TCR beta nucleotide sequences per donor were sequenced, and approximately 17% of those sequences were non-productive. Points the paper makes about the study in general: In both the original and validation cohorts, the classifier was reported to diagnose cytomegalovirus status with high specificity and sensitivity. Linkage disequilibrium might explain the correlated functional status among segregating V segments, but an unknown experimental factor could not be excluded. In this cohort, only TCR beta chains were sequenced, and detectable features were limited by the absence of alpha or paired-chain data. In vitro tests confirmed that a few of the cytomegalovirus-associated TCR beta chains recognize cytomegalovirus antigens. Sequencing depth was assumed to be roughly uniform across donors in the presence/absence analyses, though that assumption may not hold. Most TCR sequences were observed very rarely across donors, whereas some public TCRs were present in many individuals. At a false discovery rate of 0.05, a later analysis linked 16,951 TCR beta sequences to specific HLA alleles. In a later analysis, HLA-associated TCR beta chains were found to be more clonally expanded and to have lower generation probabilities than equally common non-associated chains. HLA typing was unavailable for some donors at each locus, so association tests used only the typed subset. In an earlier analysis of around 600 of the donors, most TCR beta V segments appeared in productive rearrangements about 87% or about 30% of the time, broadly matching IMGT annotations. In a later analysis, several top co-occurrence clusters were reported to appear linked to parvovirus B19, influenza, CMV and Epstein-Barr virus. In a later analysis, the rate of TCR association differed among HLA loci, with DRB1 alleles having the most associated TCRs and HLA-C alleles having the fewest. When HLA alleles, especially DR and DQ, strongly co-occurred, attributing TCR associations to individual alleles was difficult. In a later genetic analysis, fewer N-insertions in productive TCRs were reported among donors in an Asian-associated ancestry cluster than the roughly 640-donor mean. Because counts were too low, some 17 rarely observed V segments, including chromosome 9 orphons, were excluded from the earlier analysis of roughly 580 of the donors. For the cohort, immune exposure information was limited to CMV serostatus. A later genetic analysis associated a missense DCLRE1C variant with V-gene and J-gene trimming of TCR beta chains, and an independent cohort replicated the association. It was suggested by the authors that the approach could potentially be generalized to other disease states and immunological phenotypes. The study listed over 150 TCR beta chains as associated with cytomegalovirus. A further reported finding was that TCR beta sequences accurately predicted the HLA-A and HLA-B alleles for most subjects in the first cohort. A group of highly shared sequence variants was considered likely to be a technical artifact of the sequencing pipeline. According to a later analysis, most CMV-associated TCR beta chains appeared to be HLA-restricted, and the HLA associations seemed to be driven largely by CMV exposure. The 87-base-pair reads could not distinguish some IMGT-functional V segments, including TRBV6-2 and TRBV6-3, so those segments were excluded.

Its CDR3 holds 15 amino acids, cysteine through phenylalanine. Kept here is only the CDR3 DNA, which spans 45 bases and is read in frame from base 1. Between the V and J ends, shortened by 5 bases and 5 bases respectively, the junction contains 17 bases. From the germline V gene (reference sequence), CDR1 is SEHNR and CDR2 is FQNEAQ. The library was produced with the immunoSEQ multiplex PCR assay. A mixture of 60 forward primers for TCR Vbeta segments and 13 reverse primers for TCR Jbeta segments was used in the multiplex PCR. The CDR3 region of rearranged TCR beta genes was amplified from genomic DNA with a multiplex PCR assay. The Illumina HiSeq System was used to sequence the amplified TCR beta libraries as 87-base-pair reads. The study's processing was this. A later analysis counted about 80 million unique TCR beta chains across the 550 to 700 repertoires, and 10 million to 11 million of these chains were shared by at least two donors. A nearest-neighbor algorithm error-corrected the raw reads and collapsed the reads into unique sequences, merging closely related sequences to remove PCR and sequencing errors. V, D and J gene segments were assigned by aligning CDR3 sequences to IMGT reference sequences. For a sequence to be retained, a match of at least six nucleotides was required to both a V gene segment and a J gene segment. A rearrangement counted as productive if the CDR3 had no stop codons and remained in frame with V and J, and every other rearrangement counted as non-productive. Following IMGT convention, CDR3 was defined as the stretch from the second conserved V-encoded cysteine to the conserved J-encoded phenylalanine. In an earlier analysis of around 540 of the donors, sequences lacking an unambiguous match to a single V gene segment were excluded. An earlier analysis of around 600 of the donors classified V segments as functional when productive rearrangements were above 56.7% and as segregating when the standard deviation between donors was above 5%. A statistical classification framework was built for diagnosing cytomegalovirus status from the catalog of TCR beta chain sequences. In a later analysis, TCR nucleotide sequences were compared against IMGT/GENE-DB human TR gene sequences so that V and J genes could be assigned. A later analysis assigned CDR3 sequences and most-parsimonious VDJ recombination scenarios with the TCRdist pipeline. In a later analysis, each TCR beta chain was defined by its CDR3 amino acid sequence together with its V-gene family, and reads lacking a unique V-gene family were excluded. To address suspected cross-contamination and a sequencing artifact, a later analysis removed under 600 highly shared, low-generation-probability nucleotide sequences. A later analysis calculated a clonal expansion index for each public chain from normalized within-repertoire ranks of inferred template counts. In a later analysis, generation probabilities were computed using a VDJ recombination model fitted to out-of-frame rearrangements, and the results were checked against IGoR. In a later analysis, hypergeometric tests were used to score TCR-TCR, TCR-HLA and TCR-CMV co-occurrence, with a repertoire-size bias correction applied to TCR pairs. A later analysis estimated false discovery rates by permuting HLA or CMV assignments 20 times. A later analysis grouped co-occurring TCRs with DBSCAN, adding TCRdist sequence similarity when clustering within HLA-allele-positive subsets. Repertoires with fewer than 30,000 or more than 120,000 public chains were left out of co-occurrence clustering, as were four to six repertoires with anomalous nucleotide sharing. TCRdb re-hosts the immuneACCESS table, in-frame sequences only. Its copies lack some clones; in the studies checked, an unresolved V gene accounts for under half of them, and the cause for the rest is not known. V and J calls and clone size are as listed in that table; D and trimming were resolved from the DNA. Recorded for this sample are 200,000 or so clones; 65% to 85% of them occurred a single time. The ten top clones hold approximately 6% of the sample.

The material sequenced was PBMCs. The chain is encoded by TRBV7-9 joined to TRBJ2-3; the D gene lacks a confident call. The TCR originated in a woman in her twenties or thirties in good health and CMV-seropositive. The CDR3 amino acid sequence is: CASSPTQGVGDTQYF. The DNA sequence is TGTGCCAGCAGCCCAACACAAGGAGTTGGAGATACGCAGTATTTT.